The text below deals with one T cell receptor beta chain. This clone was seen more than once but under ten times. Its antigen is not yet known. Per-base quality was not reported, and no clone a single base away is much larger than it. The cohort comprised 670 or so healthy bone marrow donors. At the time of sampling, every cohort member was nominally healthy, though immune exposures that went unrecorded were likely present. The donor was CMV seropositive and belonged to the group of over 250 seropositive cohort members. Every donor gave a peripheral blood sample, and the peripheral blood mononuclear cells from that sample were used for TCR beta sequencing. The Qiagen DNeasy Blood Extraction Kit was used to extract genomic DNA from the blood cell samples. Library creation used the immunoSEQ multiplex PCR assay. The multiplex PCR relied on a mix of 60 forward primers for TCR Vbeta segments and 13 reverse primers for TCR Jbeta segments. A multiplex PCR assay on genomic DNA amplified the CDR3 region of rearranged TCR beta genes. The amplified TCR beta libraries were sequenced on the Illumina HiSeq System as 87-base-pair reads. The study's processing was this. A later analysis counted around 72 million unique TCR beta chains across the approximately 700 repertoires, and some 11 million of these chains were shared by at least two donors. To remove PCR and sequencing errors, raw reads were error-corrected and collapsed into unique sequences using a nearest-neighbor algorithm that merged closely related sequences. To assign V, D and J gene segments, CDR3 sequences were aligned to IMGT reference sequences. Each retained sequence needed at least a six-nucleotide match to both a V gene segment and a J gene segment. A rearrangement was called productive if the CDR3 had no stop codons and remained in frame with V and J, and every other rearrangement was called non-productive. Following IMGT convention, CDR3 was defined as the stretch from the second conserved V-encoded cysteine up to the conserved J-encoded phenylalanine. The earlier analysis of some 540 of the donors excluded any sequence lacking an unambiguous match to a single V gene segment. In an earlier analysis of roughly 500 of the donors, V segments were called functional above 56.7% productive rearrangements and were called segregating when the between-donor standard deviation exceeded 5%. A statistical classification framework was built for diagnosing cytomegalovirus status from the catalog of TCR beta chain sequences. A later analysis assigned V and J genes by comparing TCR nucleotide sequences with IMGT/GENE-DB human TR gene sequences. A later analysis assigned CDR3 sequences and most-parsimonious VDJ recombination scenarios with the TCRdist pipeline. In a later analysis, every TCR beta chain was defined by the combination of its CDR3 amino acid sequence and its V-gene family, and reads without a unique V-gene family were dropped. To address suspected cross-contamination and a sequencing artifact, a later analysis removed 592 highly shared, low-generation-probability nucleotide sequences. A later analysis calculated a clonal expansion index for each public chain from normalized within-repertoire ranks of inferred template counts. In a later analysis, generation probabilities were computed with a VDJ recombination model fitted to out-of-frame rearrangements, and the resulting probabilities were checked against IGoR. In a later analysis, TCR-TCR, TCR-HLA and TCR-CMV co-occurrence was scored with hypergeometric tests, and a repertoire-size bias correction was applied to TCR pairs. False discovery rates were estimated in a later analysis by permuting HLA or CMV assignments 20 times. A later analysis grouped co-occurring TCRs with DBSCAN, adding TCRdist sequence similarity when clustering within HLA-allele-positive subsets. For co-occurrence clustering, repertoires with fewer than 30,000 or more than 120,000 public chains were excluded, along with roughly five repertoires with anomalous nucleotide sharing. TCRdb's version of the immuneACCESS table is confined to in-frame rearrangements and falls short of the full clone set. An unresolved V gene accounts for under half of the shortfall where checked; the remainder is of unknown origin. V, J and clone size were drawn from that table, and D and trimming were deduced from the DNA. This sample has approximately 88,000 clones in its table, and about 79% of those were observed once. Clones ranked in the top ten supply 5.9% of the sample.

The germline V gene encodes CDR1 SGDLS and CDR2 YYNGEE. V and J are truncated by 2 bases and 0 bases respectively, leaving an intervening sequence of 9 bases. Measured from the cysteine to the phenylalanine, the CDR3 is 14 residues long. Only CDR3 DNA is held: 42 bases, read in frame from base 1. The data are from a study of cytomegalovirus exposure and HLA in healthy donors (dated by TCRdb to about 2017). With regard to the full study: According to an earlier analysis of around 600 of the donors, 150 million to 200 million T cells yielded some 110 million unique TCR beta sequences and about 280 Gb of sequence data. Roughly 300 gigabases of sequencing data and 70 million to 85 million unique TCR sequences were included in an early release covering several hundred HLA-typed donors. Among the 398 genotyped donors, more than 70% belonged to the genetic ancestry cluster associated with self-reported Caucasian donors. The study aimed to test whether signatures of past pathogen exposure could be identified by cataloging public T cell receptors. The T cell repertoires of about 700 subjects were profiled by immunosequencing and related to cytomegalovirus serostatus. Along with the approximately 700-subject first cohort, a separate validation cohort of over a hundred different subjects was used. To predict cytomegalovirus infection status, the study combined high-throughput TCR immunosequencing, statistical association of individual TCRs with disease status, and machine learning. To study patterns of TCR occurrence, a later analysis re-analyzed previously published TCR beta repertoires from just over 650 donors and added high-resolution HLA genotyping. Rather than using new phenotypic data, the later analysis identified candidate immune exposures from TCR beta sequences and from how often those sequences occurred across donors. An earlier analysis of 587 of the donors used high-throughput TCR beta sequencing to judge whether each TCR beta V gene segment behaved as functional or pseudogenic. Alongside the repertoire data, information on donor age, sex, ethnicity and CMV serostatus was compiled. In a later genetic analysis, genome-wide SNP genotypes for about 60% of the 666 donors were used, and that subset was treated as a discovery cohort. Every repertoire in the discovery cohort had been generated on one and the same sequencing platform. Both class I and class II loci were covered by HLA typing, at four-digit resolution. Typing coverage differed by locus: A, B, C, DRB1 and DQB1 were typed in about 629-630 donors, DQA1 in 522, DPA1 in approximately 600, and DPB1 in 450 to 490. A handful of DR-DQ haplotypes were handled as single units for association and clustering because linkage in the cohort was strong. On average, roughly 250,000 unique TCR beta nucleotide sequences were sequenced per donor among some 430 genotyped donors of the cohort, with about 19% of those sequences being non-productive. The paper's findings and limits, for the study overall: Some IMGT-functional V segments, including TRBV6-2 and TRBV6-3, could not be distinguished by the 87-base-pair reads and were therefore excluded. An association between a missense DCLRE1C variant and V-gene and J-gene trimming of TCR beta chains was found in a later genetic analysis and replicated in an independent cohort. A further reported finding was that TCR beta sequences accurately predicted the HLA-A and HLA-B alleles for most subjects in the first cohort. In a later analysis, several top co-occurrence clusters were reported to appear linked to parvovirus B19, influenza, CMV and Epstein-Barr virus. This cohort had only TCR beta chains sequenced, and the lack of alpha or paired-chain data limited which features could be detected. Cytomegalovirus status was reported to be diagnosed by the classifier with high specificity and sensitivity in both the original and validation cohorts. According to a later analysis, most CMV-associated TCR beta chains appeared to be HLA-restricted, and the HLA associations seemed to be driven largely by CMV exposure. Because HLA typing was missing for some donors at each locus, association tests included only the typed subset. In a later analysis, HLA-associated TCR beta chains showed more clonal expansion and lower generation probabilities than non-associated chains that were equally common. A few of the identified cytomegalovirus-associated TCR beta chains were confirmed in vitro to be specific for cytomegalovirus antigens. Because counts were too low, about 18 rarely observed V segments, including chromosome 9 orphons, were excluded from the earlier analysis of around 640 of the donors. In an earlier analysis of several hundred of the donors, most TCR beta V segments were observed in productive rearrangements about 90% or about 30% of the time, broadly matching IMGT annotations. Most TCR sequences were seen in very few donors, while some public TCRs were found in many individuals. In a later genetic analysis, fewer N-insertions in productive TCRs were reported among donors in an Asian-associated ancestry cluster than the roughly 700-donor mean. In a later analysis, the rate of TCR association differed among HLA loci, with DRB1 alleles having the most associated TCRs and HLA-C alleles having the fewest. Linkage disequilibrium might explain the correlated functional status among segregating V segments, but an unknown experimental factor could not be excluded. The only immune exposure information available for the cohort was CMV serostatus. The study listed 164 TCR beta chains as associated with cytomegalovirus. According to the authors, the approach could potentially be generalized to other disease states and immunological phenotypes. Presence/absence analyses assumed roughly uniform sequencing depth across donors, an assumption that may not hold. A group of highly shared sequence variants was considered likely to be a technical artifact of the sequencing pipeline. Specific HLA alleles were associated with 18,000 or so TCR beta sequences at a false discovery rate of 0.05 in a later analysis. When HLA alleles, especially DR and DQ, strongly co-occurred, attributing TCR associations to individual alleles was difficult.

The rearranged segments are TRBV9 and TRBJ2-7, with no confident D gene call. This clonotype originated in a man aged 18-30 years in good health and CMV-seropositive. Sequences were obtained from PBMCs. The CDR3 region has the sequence CASSVARNSYEQYF. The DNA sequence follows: TGTGCCAGCAGCGTGGCCAGAAACTCCTACGAGCAGTACTTC. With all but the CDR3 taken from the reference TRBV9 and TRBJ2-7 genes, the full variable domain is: DSGVTQTPKHLITATGQRVTLRCSPRSGDLSVYWYQQSLDQGLQFLIQYYNGEERAKGNILERFSAQQFPDLHSELNLSSLELGDSALYFCASSVARNSYEQYFGPGTRLTVT.